These 19 T cell receptor beta chains were sequenced from one sample in a study of blood T cells in healthy people across ages. Combining a sample-barcoded 5' primer with a J-beta primer mix, a second PCR ran for about 7 to 11 cycles. TCRdb ran MiXCR on the 5' RACE reads and lists one entry per CDR3 protein. The sample lists hundreds of thousands of distinct CDR3 sequences; about three fifths were seen once. The specimen was blood. These receptors originate from a man aged 25 to 40 in good health.

With regard to this clonotype: One end of the junction varies from germline; a read error may be responsible. This chain uses TRBV2 with TRBJ2-4, with D possibly TRBD2 on 5 matching bases. Germline V CDR1 and CDR2: SNHLY, FYNNEI. The CDR3 length is 16 residues. The chain's CDR3 is CASGEFGRIAKNIQYF. Written as DNA, the CDR3 is TGTGCCAGCGGTGAGTTTGGGAGAATAGCCAAAAACATTCAGTACTTC.

This clonotype occurred a few times. This chain uses TRBV9 with TRBJ2-1, with TRBD2 matching over 8 bases. Looked up from germline, CDR1 is SGDLS and CDR2 is YYNGEE. There are 14 residues in the CDR3. V was pared by 0 bases and J by 5 bases, with 1 base of the junction left unmatched. The CDR3 reads CASSVVGGDNEQFF. CDR3 DNA sequence: TGTGCCAGCAGCGTAGTCGGGGGGGACAATGAGCAGTTCTTC.

This clonotype was counted a few times. This chain uses TRBV29-1 with TRBJ2-7; maybe TRBD1 (6 bases). Looked up from germline, CDR1 is SQVTM and CDR2 is ANQGSEA. The CDR3 totals 14 residues. V was pared by 0 bases and J by 4 bases, with 13 bases between. In nucleotides, the CDR3 is TGCAGCGTTGAAGAGTCGGACAGAAATTACGAGCAGTACTTC. Its protein is CSVEESDRNYEQYF.

This clonotype showed up many times. The V gene is TRBV6-6, the J gene TRBJ2-5; D remains ambiguous. The germline CDR1 and CDR2 sequences are MNHNY and SVGAGI (reference sequence). This CDR3 region has 11 residues. V was pared by 5 bases and J by 5 bases, with 6 bases between. The CDR3 coding sequence is TGTGCCAGCAGTGCCGGGGAGACCCAGTACTTC. Protein sequence: CASSAGETQYF.

The chain carries TRBV29-1 and TRBJ1-2; 7 bases map to TRBD1. In germline, CDR1 is SQVTM, CDR2 ANQGSEA. The V segment lost 5 bases and the J segment 3 bases; nucleotides outside the gene matches: 3. The CDR3 spans 12 residues. CDR3 region: CSVSGTDYGYTF. The CDR3 DNA reads as TGCAGCGTTAGCGGGACAGACTATGGCTACACCTTC.

The chain joins TRBV7-2 to TRBJ1-2; D call uncertain. The CDR3 consists of 15 residues. Germline V gene lookup returns CDR1 SGHTA and CDR2 FQGNSA. Trimming left V 4 bases short and J 5 bases short, with 17 bases between. CDR3 residues: CASSSYRLGLYGYTF. DNA of the CDR3: TGTGCCAGCAGCTCCTACAGACTCGGATTATATGGCTACACCTTC.

The CDR3 DNA reads TGTGCCATCAGTGAGTACCCCCAGGGATCCGCCCTGAGGAGCAATCAGCCCCAGCATTTT. Protein product: CAISEYPQGSALRSNQPQHF. This rearrangement joins TRBV10-3 to TRBJ1-5, with D maybe TRBD1 (5 bases). Per the germline V gene, CDR1 is ENHRY and CDR2 is SYGVKD. Trimming cost V 1 base and J 1 base, with 23 bases left between them. This CDR3 has 20 amino acids.

This rearrangement joins TRBV21-1 to TRBJ2-7; TRBD2 reflects the table's D call only, with no check against the DNA. TRBV21-1 is an annotated pseudogene. There are 11 residues in the CDR3. For the CDR3, the DNA is TGTGCCAGCAGCATTAGTCGCGAGCAGTACTTC. Its protein is CASSISREQYF.

A few counts support this clonotype. J is TRBJ2-3 and V is TRBV20-1; TRBD1 aligns across 8 bases. Trimming removed 5 bases from V and 1 base from J; junction bases left unmatched: 8. Per germline, CDR1 DFQATT and CDR2 SNEGSKA (reference sequence). CDR3 size: 15 residues. CDR3 in DNA: TGCAGTGCTCCCGGACAGGGTACAGGCACAGATACGCAGTATTTT. Encoded protein: CSAPGQGTGTDTQYF.

The V and J genes are TRBV7-2 and TRBJ1-2; 8 positions match TRBD1. Unmatched junction bases numbered 9, after V lost 4 bases and J lost 5 bases. Germline assignment: CDR1 SGHTA and CDR2 FQGNSA. The CDR3 loop spans 15 amino acids. The CDR3 bases are TGTGCCAGCAGCTCCCAGGGGGCCCTTAGGTATGGCTACACCTTC. This codes for CASSSQGALRYGYTF.

The table lists this clonotype with a few counts. The J gene is TRBJ2-1, the V gene TRBV20-1; possible D gene TRBD2, 6 bases. CDR1 and CDR2 from the germline V gene are DFQATT and SNEGSKA (reference sequence). This CDR3 is 14 amino acids long. V lost 5 bases to trimming and J lost 2 bases, with 13 bases between them. CDR3 loop: CSAGPGLTYNEQFF. The CDR3 nucleotides read TGCAGTGCTGGGCCGGGACTCACCTACAATGAGCAGTTCTTC.

As regards this clonotype: One end of the junction varies from germline; a read error may be responsible. This chain uses TRBV29-1 with TRBJ1-4; 9 nucleotides line up with TRBD1. The CDR3 is 13 residues long. The germline CDR1 and CDR2 sequences are SQVTM and ANQGSEA. The CDR3 here is CSVVWTGVERLFF. As DNA, the CDR3 is TGCAGCGTTGTGTGGACAGGGGTTGAAAGACTGTTTTTT.

This chain joins TRBV11-1 and TRBJ2-7; 7 bases fit TRBD2. The CDR3 runs to 15 residues. The germline V gene has CDR1 SGHAT and CDR2 FQDESV (reference sequence). The junction had 5 bases not matched to a gene; V was cut back by 2 bases and J by 1 base. The CDR3 spells CASSLRGGPSYEQYF. CDR3 bases: TGTGCCAGCAGCTTACGCGGGGGACCATCCTACGAGCAGTACTTC.

Concerning this clonotype: The junction departs from germline at one end; a sequencing error may be responsible. This rearrangement joins TRBV18 to TRBJ1-4, with a tentative D call TRBD1 (5 bases). CDR3 size: 16 residues. Germline V gives CDR1 KGHSH, CDR2 LQKENI. CDR3 residues: CAGSPAVGRTNEKLFF. The CDR3 DNA reads TGTGCCGGCTCACCGGCCGTGGGGCGGACTAATGAAAAACTGTTTTTT.

The chain joins TRBV20-1 to TRBJ2-7; a possible D gene is TRBD2 (6 bases). V lost 3 bases and J lost 0, with 6 bases in between. The CDR3 extends over 12 amino acids. Per the germline V gene, CDR1 is DFQATT and CDR2 is SNEGSKA (reference sequence). The DNA for the CDR3 is TGCAGTGCTAGGGACTACTCCTACGAGCAGTACTTC. This gives the protein CSARDYSYEQYF.

This clonotype was observed a handful of times. This chain connects TRBV6-2 or TRBV6-3 to TRBJ2-3; D could derive from TRBD1 or TRBD2 (6 bases each). The CDR3 has 15 amino acids. Germline V gene sequence: CDR1 MNHEY, CDR2 SVGEGT. Trimming cost V 6 bases and J 4 bases, with 17 bases left between them. DNA for the CDR3: TGTGCCAGCAGACATCCTCGGGGGCGCCCAGATACGCAGTATTTT. This codes for CASRHPRGRPDTQYF.

There are a few counts of this clonotype. This sequence joins TRBV20-1 and TRBJ2-7; 8 positions agree with TRBD1. The germline V gene encodes CDR1 DFQATT and CDR2 SNEGSKA (reference sequence). V trimming: 3 bases; J trimming: 0 bases; junction bases outside the gene matches: 7. The CDR3 is made up of 15 amino acids. The CDR3 coding sequence is TGCAGTGCTAGGAACCGGGACAGGCCCTCCTACGAGCAGTACTTC. This translates into CSARNRDRPSYEQYF.

Concerning this clonotype itself: This may come from a read error, since a much larger clone is one base off. CDR3 nucleotides: TGTGCCAGCAGCCAAGGGGAGAGACCAGATACGCAGTATTTT. It yields the protein CASSQGERPDTQYF. This chain uses TRBV4-2 with TRBJ2-3, with D perhaps matching TRBD2 (5 bases). The germline CDR1 and CDR2 sequences are LGHNA and YNFKEQ. CDR3 size: 14 residues. Trimming took off 1 base at V and 4 bases at J, with 9 bases between the two ends.

This clonotype has just a few counts. The chain carries TRBV18 and TRBJ1-2, with 10 nucleotides matching TRBD1. The V gene's germline CDR1 is KGHSH and CDR2 LQKENI. J was trimmed by 5 bases and V by 4 bases; bases with no gene match: 4. The CDR3 is 14 amino acids. Here the CDR3 reads CASSLGQGEYGYTF. The CDR3 DNA follows: TGTGCCAGCTCACTTGGACAGGGGGAATATGGCTACACCTTC. Filled out from reference TRBV18 and TRBJ1-2, the complete variable domain reads NAGVMQNPRHLVRRRGQEARLRCSPMKGHSHVYWYRQLPEEGLKFMVYLQKENIIDESGMPKERFSAEFPKEGPSILRIQQVVRGDSAAYFCASSLGQGEYGYTFGSGTRLTVV.